The 7 T cell receptor beta chains below all came from one sample that was sequenced in a study of blood T cell repertoires in COVID-19. Profiling relied on immunoSEQ multiplex PCR, and the TCRdb table lists in-frame clones only, not all of them. The table lists over 130,000 clones, 60% to 85% of them singletons, with approximately 16% in the top ten. Specimen: peripheral blood. These receptors were obtained from a man between 50 and 59 years old with acute or convalescent COVID-19.

The gene calls are TRBV14 and TRBJ2-7; a possible D gene is TRBD1 (6 bases). Germline CDR1 and CDR2: SGHDN and FVKESK. CDR3 size: 15 residues. V lost 1 base, J lost 4 bases, and 14 bases lay in between. This CDR3 reads CASSQGQGTWYEQYF. The CDR3 DNA reads as TGTGCCAGCAGCCAAGGTCAAGGGACATGGTACGAGCAGTACTTC. Full variable domain (outside the CDR3, taken from reference TRBV14 and TRBJ2-7): EAGVTQFPSHSVIEKGQTVTLRCDPISGHDNLYWYRRVMGKEIKFLLHFVKESKQDESGMPNNRFLAERTGGTYSTLKVQPAELEDSGVYFCASSQGQGTWYEQYFGPGTRLTVT.

On this clone: A read error may explain this, as a much larger clone is one base away. The J gene is TRBJ2-5, the V gene TRBV18; D is unresolved. Germline lookup yields CDR1 KGHSH and CDR2 LQKENI. The V end was cut by 7 bases, the J end by 3 bases, with 15 bases between. The CDR3 runs to 14 residues. CDR3 protein: CASFPDLAEETQYF. CDR3 DNA sequence: TGTGCCAGCTTCCCTGACTTGGCAGAAGAGACCCAGTACTTC.

This chain connects TRBV10-3 to TRBJ1-2, with TRBD1 matching 7 bases. CDR1 is ENHRY and CDR2 is SYGVKD in the germline V gene. The CDR3 spans 13 residues. J was trimmed by 0 bases and V by 7 bases; bases with no gene match: 2. In nucleotides, the CDR3 is TGTGCCATCAAGGGGACAGCTAACTATGGCTACACCTTC. Translation gives CAIKGTANYGYTF.

The rearrangement joins TRBV12-5 to TRBJ1-1; D possibly corresponds to TRBD1 (5 bases). The CDR3 loop spans 15 amino acids. V shed 0 bases and J shed 1 base, with 9 bases lying between them. Germline V gene data show CDR1 as LGHNT and CDR2 as FRNRAP. CDR3 region: CASGLVQGGNTEAFF. In nucleotides, the CDR3 is TGTGCTAGTGGTTTGGTGCAGGGCGGGAACACTGAAGCTTTCTTT.

This clone has only one observation. V is TRBV4-2 and J is TRBJ1-1; D not certain. There are 15 residues in the CDR3. CDR1 LGHNA and CDR2 YNFKEQ come from the germline V gene. V lost 4 bases, J lost 2 bases, and 14 bases lay in between. In nucleotides, the CDR3 is TGTGCCAGCAGCCCCAATATACTCGTTAACACTGAAGCTTTCTTT. Amino acids: CASSPNILVNTEAFF.

Of note for this clone: Other nucleotide sequences from this sample produce the same CDR3. The gene calls are TRBV11-2 and TRBJ2-1; maybe TRBD1 (6 bases). Germline V lookup: CDR1 SGHAT, CDR2 FQNNGV. This CDR3 has 15 amino acids. V dropped 0 bases and J dropped 0 bases, with 6 bases sitting between them. The CDR3 sequence is CASSLEGGSYNEQFF. CDR3 sequence (DNA): TGTGCCAGCAGCTTAGAAGGGGGCTCCTACAATGAGCAGTTCTTC. The whole variable domain, remainder taken from reference TRBV11-2 and TRBJ2-1, is EAGVAQSPRYKIIEKRQSVAFWCNPISGHATLYWYQQILGQGPKLLIQFQNNGVVDDSQLPKDRFSAERLKGVDSTLKIQPAKLEDSAVYLCASSLEGGSYNEQFFGPGTRLTVL.

The chain recombines TRBV6-5 with TRBJ2-3; unclear D gene. Deletions cut 0 bases from V and 0 bases from J, with 10 bases between. The CDR3 totals 16 residues. Germline V CDR1 and CDR2: MNHEY, SVGAGI. The CDR3 sequence: CASSYSRYLSTDTQYF. CDR3 sequence (DNA): TGTGCCAGCAGTTACTCCCGTTATCTTAGCACAGATACGCAGTATTTT.